This T cell receptor beta chain was retrieved from a study of Ad26.COV2.S vaccination and SARS-CoV-2 variants. Whole-study context: Donor was assigned to the Ad26.COV2.S arm of trial COV1001. Overall study findings and caveats: While placebo recipients had lower spike-specific TCR breadth, vaccine recipients had more.

Regarding this clone: As yet, its antigen is unknown.

The data were produced by immunoSEQ multiplex PCR, yet TCRdb's version contains in-frame clones alone and is incomplete. The sample lists about 260,000 clones; roughly 89% were seen once. Treatment specified: 19 received Ad26.COV2.S at low or high dose, single or two shots; roughly five received placebo; per-sample allocation not given. Collection of samples fell on day 63 after the first vaccine or placebo injection. The CDR3 sequence is 17 residues long. The germline V gene has CDR1 KGHDR and CDR2 SFDVKD. Trimming pared 2 bases from V and 5 bases from J, leaving 19 bases between. The sequenced sample was peripheral blood, obtained in a trial of Ad26.COV2.S vaccine versus placebo. The gene calls are TRBV24-1 and TRBJ2-3, with D tentatively TRBD2 (7 bases). This sequence originates from a person aged 18 to 65 who received the Ad26.COV2.S COVID-19 vaccine or a placebo. The CDR3 region is CATSDSRGGGPRDTQYF. CDR3 bases: TGTGCCACCAGTGATTCGAGGGGGGGAGGGCCAAGAGATACGCAGTATTTT.